This T cell receptor (beta chain) was sequenced for a study of blood T cell repertoires in COVID-19. Study-level information: The United States, Italy and Spain were the sources of the acute and convalescent COVID-19 samples.

From germline, CDR1 is LGHDT and CDR2 YNNKEL (reference sequence). V lost 3 bases to trimming and J lost 7 bases; unmatched junction nucleotides: 4. CDR3 length equals 13 residues. Per the authors' pipeline: From reference gene primer amplification, estimates of nucleated cell counts were derived. The method was immunoSEQ multiplex PCR; TCRdb's version includes in-frame clones alone and lacks a portion of them. That table furnishes V, J and clone size, whereas the DNA furnished D and trimming. This sample yields 250,000 to 300,000 clones, of which around 90% are seen a single time; 1.7% belongs to the top ten.

The receptor's source is a woman aged 40 to 49 who had recovered from COVID-19. Sequencing was performed on PBMCs or T cells enriched from blood (not recorded which). The chain carries TRBV3-1 (or the pseudogene TRBV3-2) and TRBJ2-3; TRBD1 agrees at 7 bases. Here the CDR3 reads CASSQTQGNTQYF. The CDR3 DNA reads TGTGCCAGCAGCCAGACACAGGGGAATACGCAGTATTTT.